Below are 10 T cell receptor beta chains sequenced from a single sample in a study of blood T cell repertoires in COVID-19. Only in-frame clones appear in the TCRdb table, and some are missing; sequencing was by immunoSEQ multiplex PCR. The repertoire includes some 65,000 clones, about 74% of them detected once, and roughly 30% sits in the top ten. The sequenced material came from peripheral blood. Receptors were obtained from a woman of 80 years or more with acute or convalescent COVID-19.

CDR3 amino acids: CASSVPGGQETQYF. CDR3 bases: TGTGCCAGCAGCGTCCCAGGGGGTCAAGAGACCCAGTACTTC. V and J are TRBV9 and TRBJ2-5; the match to TRBD1 covers 7 bases. V lost 2 bases and J lost 2; bases outside the gene matches: 3. Germline CDR1 is SGDLS and CDR2 is YYNGEE. The CDR3 loop spans 14 amino acids. Full variable domain (outside the CDR3, taken from reference TRBV9 and TRBJ2-5): DSGVTQTPKHLITATGQRVTLRCSPRSGDLSVYWYQQSLDQGLQFLIQYYNGEERAKGNILERFSAQQFPDLHSELNLSSLELGDSALYFCASSVPGGQETQYFGPGTRLLVL.

This rearrangement joins TRBV6-5 to TRBJ1-2, with D unclear. The CDR3 spans 14 residues. V was shortened by 6 bases and J by 7 bases, with 18 bases between the two germline ends. In germline, CDR1 is MNHEY, CDR2 SVGAGI. This CDR3 reads CASRESKPRSGYTF. The CDR3, as DNA: TGTGCCAGCAGAGAGAGCAAACCCCGATCTGGCTACACCTTC.

This clone came up a few times. The rearrangement joins TRBV25-1 to TRBJ1-1, with 11 nucleotides matching TRBD1. The CDR3 runs 15 residues. Trimming removed 6 bases from V and 0 bases from J; junction bases left unmatched: 3. Germline assignment: CDR1 MGHDK and CDR2 SYGVNS. As DNA, the CDR3 is TGTGCCAGCAGAAGGACAGGGGGCTTGAACACTGAAGCTTTCTTT. Translating gives CASRRTGGLNTEAFF.

This chain joins TRBV9 and TRBJ1-1; D not resolved. V lost 1 base and J lost 5, with 9 bases in between. CDR3 size: 13 residues. CDR1 is SGDLS and CDR2 is YYNGEE in the germline V gene. DNA for the CDR3: TGTGCCAGCAGCGTAATCGGGGTTACTGAAGCTTTCTTT. Its protein is CASSVIGVTEAFF.

This clone has only a few counts. The CDR3 bases are TGCGCCAGCAGCTCATCGACAGGGGGCATGAACACTGAAGCTTTCTTT. It yields the protein CASSSSTGGMNTEAFF. The chain joins TRBV5-1 to TRBJ1-1; TRBD1 matches 10 bases. Trimming took 3 bases from V and 0 from J; bases not matched to a gene: 5. Looked up from germline, CDR1 is SGHRS and CDR2 is YFSETQ. The CDR3 spans 16 residues.

Sample share makes this clone medium-sized. V is TRBV6-2 or TRBV6-3 and J is TRBJ2-7; 7 bases map to TRBD1. V lost 2 bases, J lost 3 bases, and 4 bases stayed unmatched. The CDR3 consists of 14 residues. Germline-derived CDR1 and CDR2 are MNHEY and SVGEGT. The CDR3 loop is CASSYGTVYYEQYF. The CDR3 DNA sequence: TGTGCCAGCAGTTACGGGACAGTCTACTACGAGCAGTACTTC.

The chain recombines TRBV29-1 with TRBJ2-1, with no clear D. This CDR3 has 12 residues. The germline V gene encodes CDR1 SQVTM and CDR2 ANQGSEA. The V end was cut by 3 bases, the J end by 8 bases, with 11 bases between. The CDR3 nucleotides read TGCAGCGTTGAGGGTAGCTGGGATGAGCAGTTCTTC. Translating it yields CSVEGSWDEQFF.

The chain combines TRBV15 with TRBJ1-5; D gene uncertain. Germline CDR1 is LNHNV and CDR2 is YYDKDF (reference sequence). The CDR3 spans 16 residues. Between the trimmed V and J ends, which lost 0 bases and 0 bases, there was a span of 9 bases. The DNA for the CDR3 is TGTGCCACCAGCAGAGAGGAGCGATATAGCAATCAGCCCCAGCATTTT. Residues: CATSREERYSNQPQHF.

The chain has TRBV19 and TRBJ2-3, with 7 nucleotides matching TRBD2. CDR3 size: 15 residues. Per the germline V gene, CDR1 is LNHDA and CDR2 is SQIVND (reference sequence). The J segment lost 0 bases and the V segment lost 5 bases, leaving 5 bases of the junction unmatched. CDR3 DNA: TGTGCCAGTAGTGATCCTAGCGGAAGCACAGATACGCAGTATTTT. Protein product: CASSDPSGSTDTQYF. Full variable domain (rest looked up from reference TRBV19 and TRBJ2-3): DGGITQSPKYLFRKEGQNVTLSCEQNLNHDAMYWYRQDPGQGLRLIYYSQIVNDFQKGDIAEGYSVSREKKESFPLTVTSAQKNPTAFYLCASSDPSGSTDTQYFGPGTRLTVL.

The CDR3 here is CASSQARQGLETQYF. The DNA of the CDR3 is TGCGCCAGCAGCCAAGCTCGACAGGGGTTGGAGACCCAGTACTTC. The genes are TRBV4-3 and TRBJ2-5; 8 bases fit TRBD1. The V and J ends lost 1 base and 5 bases, in that order; junction bases with no gene match: 6. Germline assignment: CDR1 LGHNA and CDR2 YSLEER. CDR3 length: 15 amino acids.